Listed below are T cell receptor beta chains from one sample, sequenced in a study of T-cell reconstitution after alpha-beta-depleted transplantation in children. TCRdb reprocessed the PCR reads via MiXCR and lists one record per CDR3 protein. The table lists approximately 230,000 distinct CDR3 sequences, roughly a quarter of them singletons. Here the sequenced sample was PBMCs, mostly from graft donor cells, taken 360 days after TCRalphabeta/CD19-depleted stem cell transplant. The receptors come from a female patient between 2 and 10 years old who had a stem cell transplant for congenital amegakaryocytic thrombocytopenia, so the T cells may come from the graft donor. CDR3s include the opening cysteine and the closing phenylalanine or tryptophan. Fields, in order: clone size, J gene, D gene, V gene, CDR3 DNA, CDR3 protein. The D gene is left open where the match is weak. Clone size is given for some rows only: seen once, a few or many times, or a class if the clone is expanded.

clone_size: NA; j_call: TRBJ1-2; d_call: NA; v_call: TRBV12-3/TRBV12-4; cdr3_nt: TGTGCCAGCAGTCCTGACATAGTTTCTAACTATGGCTACACCTTC; cdr3_aa: CASSPDIVSNYGYTF
clone_size: NA; j_call: TRBJ2-2; d_call: TRBD1; v_call: TRBV10-3; cdr3_nt: TGTGCCATCAGTGGGACAGGAGATCCCGGGGAGCTGTTTTTT; cdr3_aa: CAISGTGDPGELFF
clone_size: NA; j_call: TRBJ2-5; d_call: TRBD2; v_call: TRBV20-1; cdr3_nt: TGCAGTGCAGTAGCGGGGGGGGTGACCCAGTACTTC; cdr3_aa: CSAVAGGVTQYF
clone_size: few; j_call: TRBJ2-7; d_call: NA; v_call: TRBV5-1; cdr3_nt: TGCGCCAGCAAGACTGGGACAACTTCCTACGAGCAGTACTTC; cdr3_aa: CASKTGTTSYEQYF
clone_size: NA; j_call: TRBJ1-1; d_call: NA; v_call: TRBV3-1; cdr3_nt: TGTGCCAGCAGCCAAGGCGTGGCCGGGTTGGCTTTCTTT; cdr3_aa: CASSQGVAGLAFF
clone_size: NA; j_call: TRBJ2-1; d_call: NA; v_call: TRBV9; cdr3_nt: TGTGCCAGCAGCGCCGCAGGGTCTAGGGGGAATGAGCAGTTCTTC; cdr3_aa: CASSAAGSRGNEQFF
clone_size: few; j_call: TRBJ1-2; d_call: NA; v_call: TRBV28; cdr3_nt: TGTGCCAGCAGTTTAGGGGACCCCTATGGCTACACCTTC; cdr3_aa: CASSLGDPYGYTF
clone_size: NA; j_call: TRBJ2-2; d_call: NA; v_call: TRBV6-5; cdr3_nt: TGTGCCAGCAGTTACTCGTTTGAGAGGGCAGAGAACACCGGGGAGCTGTTTTTT; cdr3_aa: CASSYSFERAENTGELFF
clone_size: few; j_call: TRBJ1-1; d_call: NA; v_call: TRBV10-3; cdr3_nt: TGTGCCATCAGTGAATTAGGGGCCGGAGGATCTGAAGCTTTCTTT; cdr3_aa: CAISELGAGGSEAFF
clone_size: few; j_call: TRBJ2-3; d_call: NA; v_call: TRBV6-2/TRBV6-3; cdr3_nt: TGTGCCAGCAAGGCAGGGCAGGCAGATACGCAGTATTTT; cdr3_aa: CASKAGQADTQYF
clone_size: many; j_call: TRBJ2-7; d_call: NA; v_call: TRBV20-1; cdr3_nt: TGCAGTGCTAGACTAGGGGGGGGATGGGCCTACGAGCAGTACTTC; cdr3_aa: CSARLGGGWAYEQYF
clone_size: many; j_call: TRBJ1-1; d_call: NA; v_call: TRBV14; cdr3_nt: TGTGCCAGCAGCCAAGCCAACCTTTACGGCACTGAAGCTTTCTTT; cdr3_aa: CASSQANLYGTEAFF
clone_size: many; j_call: TRBJ2-3; d_call: TRBD2; v_call: TRBV7-2; cdr3_nt: TGTGCCAGCAGCTTAGGTACCGGGGGGGCAGATACGCAGTATTTT; cdr3_aa: CASSLGTGGADTQYF
clone_size: NA; j_call: TRBJ2-1; d_call: NA; v_call: TRBV28; cdr3_nt: TGTGCCAGCAGTCCCGGGGAGATTACAAGCGAGCAGTTCTTC; cdr3_aa: CASSPGEITSEQFF
clone_size: many; j_call: TRBJ2-5; d_call: TRBD1; v_call: TRBV12-3/TRBV12-4; cdr3_nt: TGTGCCAGCAGTTTAGAGGACCCACGGACAGGGAGGGAGACCCAGTACTTC; cdr3_aa: CASSLEDPRTGRETQYF
clone_size: few; j_call: TRBJ1-1; d_call: NA; v_call: TRBV12-3/TRBV12-4; cdr3_nt: TGTGCCAGCAGGGAACAGAAGAACACTGAAGCTTTCTTT; cdr3_aa: CASREQKNTEAFF
clone_size: NA; j_call: TRBJ2-2; d_call: TRBD2; v_call: TRBV6-1; cdr3_nt: TGTGCCAGCAGAACGACGGGACTAGCGGGTATCGGGGAGCTGTTTTTT; cdr3_aa: CASRTTGLAGIGELFF
clone_size: NA; j_call: TRBJ2-1; d_call: TRBD1; v_call: TRBV11-1; cdr3_nt: TGTGCCAGCAGCTTTAATGAGTTTCGCGACAGGGGAGGAAGGGTGCAGTTCTTC; cdr3_aa: CASSFNEFRDRGGRVQFF
clone_size: many; j_call: TRBJ2-1; d_call: TRBD1; v_call: TRBV7-6; cdr3_nt: TGTGCCAGCAGCGGGGACAGGGTCAACAATGAGCAGTTCTTC; cdr3_aa: CASSGDRVNNEQFF
clone_size: NA; j_call: TRBJ2-3; d_call: NA; v_call: TRBV10-1; cdr3_nt: TGCGCCAGCAGTGACCCTAGGGGACCCTGGGGGGAAACGCAGTATTTT; cdr3_aa: CASSDPRGPWGETQYF